This is a list of T cell receptor beta chains from one sample in a study of blood T cell repertoires in COVID-19. Only in-frame clones appear in the TCRdb table, and some are missing; sequencing was by immunoSEQ multiplex PCR. The data contain 60,000 to 85,000 clones, roughly 88% of them seen just once; the ten biggest clones take up approximately 2%. The material sequenced was peripheral blood. These receptors were collected from a woman older than 75 with active or convalescent COVID-19. Each CDR3 is given with its conserved first and last residue. A D gene is named only where the DNA matches it firmly. Only part of the rows carry a size: once, few, many, or a class if the clone is expanded.

clone_size j_call v_call d_call cdr3_aa cdr3_nt
once TRBJ2-7 TRBV11-3 TRBD2 CASSPGRGLFPYEQYF TGTGCCAGCAGCCCGGGGAGGGGCCTTTTCCCCTACGAGCAGTACTTC
. TRBJ2-1 TRBV7-3 TRBD1 CASSSWSGTGVQFF TGTGCCAGCAGCTCTTGGTCCGGGACAGGGGTCCAGTTCTTC
. TRBJ2-3 TRBV10-3 . CAINAGTSTDTQYF TGTGCCATCAATGCAGGGACTAGCACAGATACGCAGTATTTT
. TRBJ2-1 TRBV3-1/TRBV3-2 . CASSQAASGGEQFF TGTGCCAGCAGCCAAGCGGCTTCCGGAGGTGAGCAGTTCTTC
. TRBJ2-7 TRBV6-2/TRBV6-3 TRBD1 CASSWRDRLYEQCF TGTGCCAGCAGTTGGCGGGACAGGCTCTACGAGCAGTGCTTC
. TRBJ2-1 TRBV7-2 . CASSAGHVYNEQFF TGTGCCAGCAGCGCAGGACATGTATACAATGAGCAGTTCTTC
. TRBJ1-3 TRBV29-1 . CSVIVYSGNTIYF TGCAGCGTTATAGTATACTCTGGAAACACCATATATTTT
. TRBJ1-1 TRBV5-1 TRBD1 CASIIYPGQGDTEAFF TGCGCCAGCATCATATACCCGGGACAGGGGGACACTGAAGCTTTCTTT
once TRBJ1-2 TRBV15 TRBD1 CATSRQGANYGYTF TGTGCCACCAGCAGACAGGGGGCTAACTATGGCTACACCTTC
. TRBJ2-7 TRBV5-4 TRBD2 CASSLGGSGAYEQYF TGTGCCAGCAGCTTGGGGGGAAGCGGGGCCTACGAGCAGTACTTC
. TRBJ2-3 TRBV20-1 . CSASKLRDTQYF TGCAGTGCTAGTAAGTTGAGAGATACGCAGTATTTT
. TRBJ1-5 TRBV3-1/TRBV3-2 . CASSQDPGVRNQPQHF TGTGCCAGCAGCCAAGATCCCGGTGTTCGCAATCAGCCCCAGCATTTT
. TRBJ1-2 TRBV29-1 . CSVGAGADYGYTF TGCAGCGTTGGTGCAGGGGCCGACTATGGCTACACCTTC
. TRBJ1-1 TRBV7-9 . CASSFLKGNGNTEAFF TGTGCCAGCAGCTTTTTGAAGGGGAACGGAAACACTGAAGCTTTCTTT
. TRBJ1-1 TRBV24-1 . CATSGPAGNTEAFF TGTGCCACCAGTGGTCCAGCGGGGAACACTGAAGCTTTCTTT
once TRBJ2-3 TRBV5-1 . CASSFGSRADTQYF TGCGCCAGCAGCTTTGGGTCCCGGGCAGATACGCAGTATTTT
. TRBJ1-5 TRBV19 . CATHLFGGNQPQHF TGTGCCACCCATTTATTTGGAGGCAATCAGCCCCAGCATTTT
. TRBJ1-1 TRBV5-1 . CASSFIEGIGTEAFF TGCGCCAGCAGCTTTATCGAGGGAATAGGCACTGAAGCTTTCTTT
. TRBJ2-6 TRBV7-9 TRBD1 CASSPNLGQGAGANVLTF TGTGCCAGCAGCCCTAACCTGGGTCAGGGGGCCGGGGCCAACGTCCTGACTTTC
. TRBJ1-3 TRBV2 TRBD1 CASRDRESGNTIYF TGTGCCAGCAGGGACAGGGAATCCGGAAACACCATATATTTT
. TRBJ1-1 TRBV5-1 TRBD1 CASSIRPGGGNTEAFF TGCGCCAGCAGCATACGGCCAGGGGGAGGTAACACTGAAGCTTTCTTT
. TRBJ1-6 TRBV5-4 TRBD1 CASSFAPSGTDSSYNSPLHF TGTGCCAGCAGCTTCGCCCCTTCCGGGACAGACAGCTCCTATAATTCACCCCTCCACTTT
. TRBJ2-5 TRBV28 TRBD2 CASSLWLGGETQYF TGTGCCAGCAGTTTATGGCTGGGGGGGGAGACCCAGTACTTC
. TRBJ2-7 TRBV9 TRBD2 CASSVGRLSSGSPYEQYF TGTGCCAGCAGCGTAGGACGGTTGAGTAGCGGGAGCCCCTACGAGCAGTACTTC
. TRBJ2-7 TRBV11-2 . CASSFAGNPYEQYF TGTGCCAGCAGCTTTGCAGGTAACCCCTACGAGCAGTACTTC
. TRBJ2-2 TRBV4-2 . CASSLFTTNTGELFF TGTGCCAGCAGCCTATTTACTACGAACACCGGGGAGCTGTTTTTT
once TRBJ1-5 TRBV6-2/TRBV6-3 . CASSYIWSGGRDQPQHF TGTGCCAGCAGTTATATCTGGTCGGGGGGCAGGGATCAGCCCCAGCATTTT